Listed below are T cell receptor beta chains from one sample, sequenced in a study of CD8 T cells in ankylosing spondylitis. TCRdb analysed the 5' RACE reads with MiXCR anew, one entry per CDR3 protein. Among roughly 30,000 distinct CDR3 sequences listed, around 30% were seen once. Source material: synovial fluid, either unsorted or a sorted T cell fraction (not recorded which). These receptors were taken from a male donor with ankylosing spondylitis. CDR3s include the opening cysteine and the closing phenylalanine or tryptophan. The D gene is left open where the match is weak. Not all rows give a size; the values are once, few, many and, for expanded clones, a class.

clone size,V gene,D gene,J gene,CDR3 protein,CDR3 DNA
.,TRBV3-1,TRBD1,TRBJ1-2,CASSPGSGGARTYGYTF,TGTGCCAGCAGCCCCGGTTCAGGGGGCGCGAGGACCTATGGCTACACCTTC
.,TRBV3-1,.,TRBJ2-1,CASSQERVSYNEQFF,TGTGCCAGCAGCCAAGAACGGGTCTCCTACAATGAGCAGTTCTTC
.,TRBV12-5,.,TRBJ2-2,CASGLVGRYTGELFF,TGTGCTAGTGGTTTGGTAGGCAGGTACACCGGGGAGCTGTTTTTT
once,TRBV6-1,TRBD2,TRBJ2-3,CASSEALTGLATDTQYF,TGTGCCAGCAGCGAAGCCCTAACGGGACTAGCTACAGATACGCAGTATTTT
few,TRBV7-9,.,TRBJ2-3,CASSSLAAPTDTQYF,TGTGCCAGCAGCTCGTTAGCGGCCCCCACAGATACGCAGTATTTT
.,TRBV20-1,.,TRBJ2-1,CSARGGFEQFF,TGCAGTGCTAGAGGAGGGTTTGAGCAGTTCTTC
.,TRBV7-4,.,TRBJ1-1,CASTWGATNTEAFF,TGTGCCAGCACCTGGGGGGCGACGAACACTGAAGCTTTCTTT
.,TRBV13,TRBD1,TRBJ1-2,CASSQDREDYGYTF,TGTGCCAGCAGCCAGGACAGGGAAGACTATGGCTACACCTTC
.,TRBV10-3,.,TRBJ1-5,CAISESREGLQPQHF,TGTGCCATCAGTGAGTCGAGAGAGGGGTTGCAGCCCCAGCATTTT
few,TRBV24-1,.,TRBJ1-5,CATSDTGFDQPQHF,TGTGCCACCAGTGATACAGGGTTTGATCAGCCCCAGCATTTT
.,TRBV10-2,.,TRBJ1-3,CASSGWADSGNTIYF,TGCGCCAGCAGTGGGTGGGCAGACTCTGGAAACACCATATATTTT
.,TRBV5-6,TRBD1,TRBJ2-1,CASSLGQGRYNEQFF,TGTGCCAGCAGCTTAGGACAGGGGCGATACAATGAGCAGTTCTTC
medium-sized,TRBV2,.,TRBJ1-1,CASRGQLNTEAFF,TGTGCCAGCAGGGGGCAATTGAACACTGAAGCTTTCTTT
many,TRBV20-1,.,TRBJ2-5,CSARDGGAQETQYF,TGCAGTGCTAGAGATGGGGGGGCCCAAGAGACCCAGTACTTC
few,TRBV7-2,TRBD2,TRBJ2-1,CASSLVPSGRAQFF,TGTGCCAGCAGCTTAGTTCCTAGCGGGCGAGCTCAGTTCTTC
medium-sized,TRBV7-9,TRBD2,TRBJ2-1,CASSLSGRGEQFF,TGTGCCAGCAGCTTAAGCGGGAGGGGTGAGCAGTTCTTC
few,TRBV19,.,TRBJ1-1,CASSWLNTEAFF,TGTGCCAGTAGTTGGCTGAACACTGAAGCTTTCTTT